The sequence of this T cell receptor (beta chain) was determined in a study of blood T cell repertoires in COVID-19. On this clone: At the DNA level, this CDR3 is encoded by other sequences in the same sample as well.

Looked up from germline, CDR1 is KGHSH and CDR2 is LQKENI. V was cut by 3 bases and J by 1 base, with 9 bases left in between. There are 14 residues in the CDR3. Authors' methods: Estimated nucleated cell counts came from reference gene primer amplification. Only in-frame clones appear in the TCRdb table, and some are missing; sequencing was by immunoSEQ multiplex PCR. V, J and clone size are those of that table, while D and trimming were read from the DNA. The table records tens of thousands of clones, 82% of them present only once. This receptor was obtained from a man older than 75 with active COVID-19. Material: peripheral blood. The chain is built from TRBV18 and TRBJ1-1; no reliable D call. This CDR3 is CASSPYPRNTEAFF. The CDR3, as DNA: TGTGCCAGCTCACCTTACCCCAGGAACACTGAAGCTTTCTTT.